These 21 T cell receptor beta chains share one sample of origin, sequenced in a study of neurological immune-mediated disorders. Each CDR3 protein is one row after TCRdb ran MiXCR on the 5' RACE reads. This table has tens of thousands of distinct CDR3 sequences, roughly 10% appearing once. Sample time point: longitudinal time-point 2. Sequenced input: PBMCs. The receptors originated from a man aged 30 to 45 in good health.

The rearrangement joins TRBV18 to TRBJ2-3, with no clear D. Germline loops: CDR1 KGHSH, CDR2 LQKENI. V lost 4 bases and J lost 6, with 17 bases in between. This CDR3 region has 15 residues. CDR3 DNA sequence: TGTGCCAGCTCACAACCGCGCGAGACCCCGGATACGCAGTATTTT. This codes for CASSQPRETPDTQYF.

This clonotype was counted ten times or more. V and J are TRBV15 and TRBJ2-3; possible D gene TRBD1, 6 bases. The V and J ends lost 1 base and 6 bases respectively, with 23 bases between them. The CDR3 loop spans 18 amino acids. Germline-derived CDR1 and CDR2 are LNHNV and YYDKDF (reference sequence). In DNA form, the CDR3 reads TGTGCCACCAGCAGAGTTTTCCGCGACAGGACACCGAGGGATACGCAGTATTTT. Translated: CATSRVFRDRTPRDTQYF.

This clonotype came up many times. This rearrangement joins TRBV29-1 to TRBJ1-5; TRBD1 agrees at 9 bases. The CDR3 has 13 residues. Germline trimming cut 6 bases from V and 5 bases from J; bases unmatched to any gene: 5. Germline V gene lookup returns CDR1 SQVTM and CDR2 ANQGSEA. CDR3 loop: CSVVQGADQPQHF. The CDR3 coding sequence is TGCAGCGTCGTACAGGGGGCGGATCAGCCCCAGCATTTT.

This clonotype showed up many times. This sequence joins TRBV6-5 and TRBJ2-5; 7 bases fit TRBD2. The V segment lost 5 bases and the J segment 5 bases; nucleotides outside the gene matches: 5. The germline V gene has CDR1 MNHEY and CDR2 SVGAGI. The CDR3 spans 13 residues. CDR3 sequence (DNA): TGTGCCAGCAGTCGAGCGGGAAGTGAGACCCAGTACTTC. The encoded protein is CASSRAGSETQYF.

This clonotype was seen repeatedly, ten times or more. This chain joins TRBV5-1 and TRBJ2-3; a possible D gene is TRBD1 (5 bases). V was cut by 2 bases and J by 1 base, with 8 bases left in between. The CDR3 is 14 residues long. CDR1 and CDR2 (germline): SGHRS, YFSETQ. CDR3 protein: CASSFSRGTDTQYF. Here the CDR3 DNA reads TGCGCCAGCAGCTTCTCCAGGGGCACAGATACGCAGTATTTT.

There are a few counts of this clonotype. The gene calls are TRBV28 and TRBJ2-3; TRBD1 agrees at 11 bases. The V and J ends lost 7 bases and 3 bases, in that order; junction bases with no gene match: 6. The CDR3 length is 15 residues. Per germline, CDR1 MDHEN and CDR2 SYDVKM. The CDR3, as DNA: TGTGCCAGCATAAAGGACAGGGGGCGAACAGATACGCAGTATTTT. It encodes CASIKDRGRTDTQYF.

This clonotype was picked up many times. V is TRBV12-3 or TRBV12-4 and J is TRBJ1-1, with TRBD1 as a possible D gene (6 bases). The CDR3 sequence is 12 residues long. Trimming cost V 3 bases and J 6 bases, with 8 bases left between them. DNA of the CDR3: TGTGCCAGCAGTTTTAGGGGGGCTGAAGCTTTCTTT. Amino acid sequence: CASSFRGAEAFF.

This clonotype was observed many times. The rearrangement links TRBV25-1 to TRBJ2-7; TRBD2 matches 9 bases. CDR1 MGHDK and CDR2 SYGVNS come from the germline V gene. The CDR3 is 15 residues long. J lost 0 bases, V lost 4 bases, and 4 bases had no gene match. The CDR3 DNA reads TGTGCCAGCAGTGGGACTAGCGCCCACTCCTACGAGCAGTACTTC. Its translation is CASSGTSAHSYEQYF.

This clonotype was picked up many times. The chain couples TRBV3-1 to TRBJ2-1; 12 positions match TRBD2. CDR1 and CDR2 (germline): LGHDT, YNNKEL (reference sequence). The J segment lost 10 bases and the V segment lost 4 bases, leaving 8 bases of the junction unmatched. This CDR3 spans 15 amino acids. DNA of the CDR3: TGTGCCAGCAGCCCCCAGCTAGCGGGAGGGGGGGAGCAGTTCTTC. Translated, it gives CASSPQLAGGGEQFF.

This clonotype was counted ten times or more. The chain carries TRBV20-1 and TRBJ1-3, with a weak D call TRBD1 (5 bases). Deletions cut 1 base from V and 0 bases from J, with 13 bases between. CDR3 length: 16 amino acids. CDR1 and CDR2 from the germline V gene are DFQATT and SNEGSKA (reference sequence). CDR3: CSARGTLGPSGNTIYF. The CDR3 DNA is TGCAGTGCTAGAGGCACCTTGGGGCCCTCTGGAAACACCATATATTTT.

This clonotype was counted many times. CDR3 DNA: TGCGCCAGCAGCTTGGAAATAGCGGGAGGAACCACCAAAAACATTCAGTACTTC. Translation gives CASSLEIAGGTTKNIQYF. This chain connects TRBV5-1 to TRBJ2-4; 10 nucleotides align to TRBD2. From germline, CDR1 is SGHRS and CDR2 YFSETQ. V shed 0 bases and J 2 bases; nucleotides not matched to a gene: 8. The CDR3 spans 18 residues.

This clonotype occurred many times. V usage is TRBV7-9 and J usage is TRBJ2-5; D ambiguous. Looked up from germline, CDR1 is SEHNR and CDR2 is FQNEAQ (reference sequence). The CDR3 runs 13 residues. V was pared by 3 bases and J by 5 bases, with 10 bases between. CDR3 nucleotides: TGTGCCAGCAGCTTGTTAACCATGGAGACCCAGTACTTC. This gives the protein CASSLLTMETQYF.

This clonotype was seen repeatedly, ten times or more. This chain uses TRBV11-3 with TRBJ2-1; TRBD2 matches 11 bases. The CDR3 runs 14 residues. Trimming took 5 bases from V and 9 from J; bases not matched to a gene: 6. The germline gives CDR1 SGHNT, CDR2 YENEEA. DNA for the CDR3: TGTGCCAGCAGCCCACTAGCGGGAGTCGGTGAGCAGTTCTTC. It is translated as CASSPLAGVGEQFF.

At least ten counts were recorded for this clonotype. Given a much more abundant clone one base away, this may be a read error. The chain links TRBV5-1 to TRBJ1-1; D ambiguous. The V end was cut by 0 bases, the J end by 1 base, with 7 bases between. This CDR3 comprises 14 residues. Germline loops: CDR1 SGHRS, CDR2 YFSETQ. The CDR3 is CASSLAVGNTEAFF. As DNA, the CDR3 is TGCGCCAGCAGCTTGGCGGTCGGGAACACTGAAGCTTTCTTT.

This clonotype was observed a few times. The chain employs TRBV2 and TRBJ1-2; tentative D call: TRBD1 (6 bases). Germline V gene sequence: CDR1 SNHLY, CDR2 FYNNEI. This CDR3 contains 15 residues. Trimming left V 3 bases short and J 3 bases short, with 14 bases between. DNA of the CDR3: TGTGCCAGCAGTGATTTTTGGACAGTTGACTATGGCTACACCTTC. Protein product: CASSDFWTVDYGYTF.

In this sample, this clonotype turned up many times. The chain employs TRBV4-2 and TRBJ2-5; 10 bases match TRBD2. V trimming: 0 bases; J trimming: 2 bases; junction bases outside the gene matches: 0. The germline CDR1 and CDR2 sequences are LGHNA and YNFKEQ. The CDR3 runs to 15 residues. The CDR3 is CASSQDSGRQETQYF. CDR3 bases: TGTGCCAGCAGCCAAGATAGCGGGAGGCAAGAGACCCAGTACTTC.

This clonotype was detected many times. The chain uses TRBV24-1 and TRBJ1-5, with D possibly TRBD1 on 6 matching bases. The V gene lost 8 bases and the J gene lost 1 base, with 14 bases spanning the gap. The CDR3 extends over 15 amino acids. Germline lookup yields CDR1 KGHDR and CDR2 SFDVKD. CDR3 coding DNA: TGTGCCACCAAGAAAGGACAGAAGAGCAATCAGCCCCAGCATTTT. This sequence encodes CATKKGQKSNQPQHF.

This clonotype was detected many times. The CDR3 DNA follows: TGTGCCAGCAGCCCACTAGCGGAACAAGAGACCCAGTACTTC. Protein: CASSPLAEQETQYF. The genes are TRBV7-2 and TRBJ2-5, with 8 bases aligning to TRBD2. The CDR3 contains 14 residues. Germline trimming cut 5 bases from V and 2 bases from J; bases unmatched to any gene: 4. Per germline, CDR1 SGHTA and CDR2 FQGNSA. The entire variable domain, with the rest obtained from reference TRBV7-2 and TRBJ2-5, is as follows: GAGVSQSPSNKVTEKGKDVELRCDPISGHTALYWYRQSLGQGLEFLIYFQGNSAPDKSGLPSDRFSAERTGGSVSTLTIQRTQQEDSAVYLCASSPLAEQETQYFGPGTRLLVL.

This clonotype showed up many times. Here the CDR3 reads CASSQTRRNTEAFF. CDR3 sequence (DNA): TGTGCCAGCAGCCAAACCCGTCGGAACACTGAAGCTTTCTTT. The chain combines TRBV14 with TRBJ1-1, with unresolved D. Germline V gene lookup returns CDR1 SGHDN and CDR2 FVKESK. V shed 2 bases and J shed 1 base, with 8 bases lying between them. The CDR3 has 14 amino acids.

V usage is TRBV3-1 and J usage is TRBJ2-1; no clear D gene. The V gene's germline CDR1 is LGHDT and CDR2 YNNKEL (reference sequence). The V end lost 2 bases, the J end lost 0 bases, and 11 bases lay between the germline ends. The CDR3 consists of 16 residues. CDR3 sequence reads: CASSQQRVSSYNEQFF. The CDR3 DNA reads TGTGCCAGCAGCCAACAGCGCGTAAGCTCCTACAATGAGCAGTTCTTC.

This clonotype has a single count. One junction end does not reproduce the germline sequence, and a read error may be involved. V usage is TRBV7-3 and J usage is TRBJ1-2, with TRBD1 matching 10 bases. The CDR3 contains 14 residues. Germline V gives CDR1 SGHTA, CDR2 FQGTGA. CDR3: CASRLGDRGRGYTF. The CDR3 coding sequence is TGTGCCAGCCGCTTAGGGGACAGGGGCCGTGGCTACACCTTC. The complete variable domain, with remaining parts taken from reference TRBV7-3 and TRBJ1-2, reads GAGVSQTPSNKVTEKGKYVELRCDPISGHTALYWYRQSLGQGPEFLIYFQGTGAADDSGLPNDRFFAVRPEGSVSTLKIQRTERGDSAVYLCASRLGDRGRGYTFGSGTRLTVV.